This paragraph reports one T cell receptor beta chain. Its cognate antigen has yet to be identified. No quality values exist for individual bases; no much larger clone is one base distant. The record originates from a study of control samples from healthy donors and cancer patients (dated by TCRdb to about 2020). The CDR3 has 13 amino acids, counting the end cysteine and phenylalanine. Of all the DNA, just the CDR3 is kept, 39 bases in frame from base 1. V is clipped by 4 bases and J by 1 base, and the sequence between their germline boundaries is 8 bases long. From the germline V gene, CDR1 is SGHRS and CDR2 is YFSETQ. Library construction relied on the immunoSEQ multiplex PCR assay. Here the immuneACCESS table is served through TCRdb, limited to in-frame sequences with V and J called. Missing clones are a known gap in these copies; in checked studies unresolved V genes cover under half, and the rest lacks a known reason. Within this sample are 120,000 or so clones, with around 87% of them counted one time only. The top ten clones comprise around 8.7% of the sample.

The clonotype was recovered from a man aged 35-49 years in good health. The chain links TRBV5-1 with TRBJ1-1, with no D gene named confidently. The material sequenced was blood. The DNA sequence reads TGCGCCAGCAGCACCACACAGAACACTGAAGCTTTCTTT. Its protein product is CASSTTQNTEAFF.